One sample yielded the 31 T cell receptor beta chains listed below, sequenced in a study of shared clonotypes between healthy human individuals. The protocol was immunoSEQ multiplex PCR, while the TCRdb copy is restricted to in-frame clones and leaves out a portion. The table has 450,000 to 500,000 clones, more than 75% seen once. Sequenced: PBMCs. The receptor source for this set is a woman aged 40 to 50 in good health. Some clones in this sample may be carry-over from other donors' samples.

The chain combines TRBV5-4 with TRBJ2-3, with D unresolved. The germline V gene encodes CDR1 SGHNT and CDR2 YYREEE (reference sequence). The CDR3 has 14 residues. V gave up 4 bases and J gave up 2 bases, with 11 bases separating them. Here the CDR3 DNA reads TGTGCCAGCAGCCCCGATAGGGTCACAGATACGCAGTATTTT. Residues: CASSPDRVTDTQYF.

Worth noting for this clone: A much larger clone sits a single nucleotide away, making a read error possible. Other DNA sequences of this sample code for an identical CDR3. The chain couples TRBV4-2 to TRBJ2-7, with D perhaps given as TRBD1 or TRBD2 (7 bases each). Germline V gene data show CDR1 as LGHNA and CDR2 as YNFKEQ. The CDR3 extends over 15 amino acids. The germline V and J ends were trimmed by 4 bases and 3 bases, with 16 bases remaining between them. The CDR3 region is CASSRRTGEGYEQYF. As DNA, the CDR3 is TGTGCCAGCAGCCGAAGAACAGGGGAGGGCTACGAGCAGTACTTC.

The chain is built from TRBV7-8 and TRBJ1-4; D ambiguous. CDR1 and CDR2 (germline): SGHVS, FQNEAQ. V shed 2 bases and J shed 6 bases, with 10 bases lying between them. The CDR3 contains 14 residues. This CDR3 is CASSLLPGYEKLFF. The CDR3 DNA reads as TGTGCCAGCAGCTTATTGCCCGGGTATGAAAAACTGTTTTTT.

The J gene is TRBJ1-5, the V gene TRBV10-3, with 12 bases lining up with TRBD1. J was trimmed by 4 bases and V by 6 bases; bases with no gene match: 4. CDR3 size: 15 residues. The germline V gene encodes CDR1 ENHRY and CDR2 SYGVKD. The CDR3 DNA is TGTGCCATCAGGGGACAGGGGGCGGGTAATCAGCCCCAGCATTTT. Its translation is CAIRGQGAGNQPQHF.

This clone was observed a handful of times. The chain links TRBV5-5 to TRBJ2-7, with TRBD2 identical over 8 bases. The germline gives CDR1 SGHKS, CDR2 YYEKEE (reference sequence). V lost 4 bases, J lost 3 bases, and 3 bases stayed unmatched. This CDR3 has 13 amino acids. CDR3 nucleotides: TGTGCCAGCAGCCGGACTAGCAGCTACGAGCAGTACTTC. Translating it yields CASSRTSSYEQYF.

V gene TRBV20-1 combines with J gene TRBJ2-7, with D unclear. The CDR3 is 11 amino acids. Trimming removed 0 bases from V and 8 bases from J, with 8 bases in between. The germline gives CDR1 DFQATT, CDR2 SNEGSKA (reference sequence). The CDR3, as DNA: TGCAGTGCTAGAGATGGATTCAAGCAGTACTTC. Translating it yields CSARDGFKQYF.

In DNA, the CDR3 is TGTGCCAGCAGTGTTGCACTAGCGGGAGGGCCGAGCGGGGAGCTGTTTTTT. It translates to CASSVALAGGPSGELFF. The chain employs TRBV2 and TRBJ2-2; TRBD2 aligns across 13 bases. After removal of 4 bases from V and 7 bases from J, the junction contained 9 bases not matched to a gene. Germline V gene lookup returns CDR1 SNHLY and CDR2 FYNNEI. The CDR3 totals 17 residues. The full variable domain, completed using reference TRBV2 and TRBJ2-2, is EPEVTQTPSHQVTQMGQEVILRCVPISNHLYFYWYRQILGQKVEFLVSFYNNEISEKSEIFDDQFSVERPDGSNFTLKIRSTKLEDSAMYFCASSVALAGGPSGELFFGEGSRLTVL.

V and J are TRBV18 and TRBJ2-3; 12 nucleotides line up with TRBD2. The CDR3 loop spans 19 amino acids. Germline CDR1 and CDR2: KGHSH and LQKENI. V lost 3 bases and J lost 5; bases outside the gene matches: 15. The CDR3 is CASSPALRTSGTSRDTQYF. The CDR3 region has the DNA TGTGCCAGCTCACCCGCCCTAAGGACTAGCGGGACATCCCGAGATACGCAGTATTTT. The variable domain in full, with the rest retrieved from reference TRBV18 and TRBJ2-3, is NAGVMQNPRHLVRRRGQEARLRCSPMKGHSHVYWYRQLPEEGLKFMVYLQKENIIDESGMPKERFSAEFPKEGPSILRIQQVVRGDSAAYFCASSPALRTSGTSRDTQYFGPGTRLTVL.

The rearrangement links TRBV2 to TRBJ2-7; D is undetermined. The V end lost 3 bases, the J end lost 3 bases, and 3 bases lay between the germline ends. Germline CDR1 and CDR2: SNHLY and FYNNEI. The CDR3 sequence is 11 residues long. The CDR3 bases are TGTGCCAGCAGTGATTTCTACGAGCAGTACTTC. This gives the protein CASSDFYEQYF.

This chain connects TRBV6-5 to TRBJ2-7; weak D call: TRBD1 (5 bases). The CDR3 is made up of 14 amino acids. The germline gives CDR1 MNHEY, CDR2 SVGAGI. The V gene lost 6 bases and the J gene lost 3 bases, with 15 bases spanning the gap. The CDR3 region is CASSRVDTYYEQYF. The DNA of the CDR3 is TGTGCCAGCAGCAGAGTGGACACATACTACGAGCAGTACTTC.

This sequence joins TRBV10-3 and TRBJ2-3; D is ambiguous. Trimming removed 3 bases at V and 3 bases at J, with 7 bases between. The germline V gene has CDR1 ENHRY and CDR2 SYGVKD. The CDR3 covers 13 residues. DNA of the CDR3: TGTGCCATCAGTGATCACAAAACAGATACGCAGTATTTT. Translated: CAISDHKTDTQYF.

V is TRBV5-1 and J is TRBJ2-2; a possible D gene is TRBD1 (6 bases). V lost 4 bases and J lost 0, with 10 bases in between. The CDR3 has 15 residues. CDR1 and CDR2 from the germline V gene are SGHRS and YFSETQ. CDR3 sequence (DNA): TGCGCCAGCAGCCCCCGGGACACGAACACCGGGGAGCTGTTTTTT. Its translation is CASSPRDTNTGELFF. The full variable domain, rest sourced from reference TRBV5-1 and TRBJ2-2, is KAGVTQTPRYLIKTRGQQVTLSCSPISGHRSVSWYQQTPGQGLQFLFEYFSETQRNKGNFPGRFSGRQFSNSRSEMNVSTLELGDSALYLCASSPRDTNTGELFFGEGSRLTVL.

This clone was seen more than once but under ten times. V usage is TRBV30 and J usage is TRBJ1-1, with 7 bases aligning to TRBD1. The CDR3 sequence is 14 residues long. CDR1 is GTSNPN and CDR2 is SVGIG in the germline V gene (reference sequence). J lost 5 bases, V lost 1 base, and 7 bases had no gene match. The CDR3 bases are TGTGCCTGGAGTGCAAACAGGGGTTTGACTGAAGCTTTCTTT. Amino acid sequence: CAWSANRGLTEAFF. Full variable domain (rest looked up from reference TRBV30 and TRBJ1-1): SQTIHQWPATLVQPVGSPLSLECTVEGTSNPNLYWYRQAAGRGLQLLFYSVGIGQISSEVPQNLSASRPQDRQFILSSKKLLLSDSGFYLCAWSANRGLTEAFFGQGTRLTVV.

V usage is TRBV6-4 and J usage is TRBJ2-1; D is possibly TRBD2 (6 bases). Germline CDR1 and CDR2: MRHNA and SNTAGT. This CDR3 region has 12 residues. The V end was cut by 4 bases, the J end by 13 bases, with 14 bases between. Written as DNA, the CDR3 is TGTGCCAGCAGTGGGGGAGGAGGACTACAGTTCTTC. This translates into CASSGGGGLQFF.

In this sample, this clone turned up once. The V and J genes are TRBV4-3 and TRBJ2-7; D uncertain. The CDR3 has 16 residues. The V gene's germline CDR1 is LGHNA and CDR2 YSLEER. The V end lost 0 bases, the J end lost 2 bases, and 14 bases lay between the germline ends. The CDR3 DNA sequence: TGCGCCAGCAGCCAAGATCATACGGTGGGAACCTACGAGCAGTACTTC. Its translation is CASSQDHTVGTYEQYF.

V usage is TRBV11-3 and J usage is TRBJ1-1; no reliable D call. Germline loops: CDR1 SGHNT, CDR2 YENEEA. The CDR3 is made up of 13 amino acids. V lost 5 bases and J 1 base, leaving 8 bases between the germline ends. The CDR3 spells CASSRGPNTEAFF. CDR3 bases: TGTGCCAGCAGCCGCGGACCGAACACTGAAGCTTTCTTT.

In DNA form, the CDR3 reads TGTGCCTTACCTAGGGATACCGGGGAGCTGTTTTTT. Translating gives CALPRDTGELFF. The chain uses TRBV30 and TRBJ2-2, with D uncertain. The CDR3 has 12 residues. The germline V gene encodes CDR1 GTSNPN and CDR2 SVGIG (reference sequence). Trimming took 7 bases from V and 5 from J, leaving 11 bases between them.

CDR3 loop: CASSLIIGDEQYF. DNA for the CDR3: TGTGCCAGCAGTTTAATAATAGGGGACGAGCAGTACTTC. The rearrangement uses TRBV28 and TRBJ2-7, with TRBD1 as a possible D gene (5 bases). V lost 2 bases to trimming and J lost 5 bases, with 10 bases between them. From germline, CDR1 is MDHEN and CDR2 SYDVKM. The CDR3 loop spans 13 amino acids.

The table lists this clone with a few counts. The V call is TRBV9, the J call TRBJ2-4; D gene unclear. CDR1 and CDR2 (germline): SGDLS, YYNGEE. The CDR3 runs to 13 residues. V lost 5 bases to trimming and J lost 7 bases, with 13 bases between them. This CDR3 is CASSGSLGNIQYF. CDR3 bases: TGTGCCAGCAGTGGCAGTCTAGGGAACATTCAGTACTTC. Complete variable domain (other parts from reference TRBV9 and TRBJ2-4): DSGVTQTPKHLITATGQRVTLRCSPRSGDLSVYWYQQSLDQGLQFLIQYYNGEERAKGNILERFSAQQFPDLHSELNLSSLELGDSALYFCASSGSLGNIQYFGAGTRLSVL.

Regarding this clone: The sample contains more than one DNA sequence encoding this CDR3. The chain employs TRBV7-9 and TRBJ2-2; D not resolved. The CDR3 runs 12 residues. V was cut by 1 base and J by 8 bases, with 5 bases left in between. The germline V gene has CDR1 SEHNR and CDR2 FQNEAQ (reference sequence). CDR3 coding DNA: TGTGCCAGCAGCTTAGGTACAGGGGAGCTGTTTTTT. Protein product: CASSLGTGELFF.

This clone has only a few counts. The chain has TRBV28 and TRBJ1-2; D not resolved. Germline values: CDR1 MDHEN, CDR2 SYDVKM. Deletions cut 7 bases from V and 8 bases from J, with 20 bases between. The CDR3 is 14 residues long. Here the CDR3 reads CASIPPSGFTGYTF. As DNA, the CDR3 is TGTGCCAGCATCCCCCCATCGGGGTTTACCGGCTACACCTTC.

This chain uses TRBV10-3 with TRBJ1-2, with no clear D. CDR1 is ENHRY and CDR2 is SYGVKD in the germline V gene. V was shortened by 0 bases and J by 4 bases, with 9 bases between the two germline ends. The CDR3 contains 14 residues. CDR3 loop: CAISESNRLYGYTF. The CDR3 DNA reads TGTGCCATCAGTGAGTCTAATCGGCTCTATGGCTACACCTTC.

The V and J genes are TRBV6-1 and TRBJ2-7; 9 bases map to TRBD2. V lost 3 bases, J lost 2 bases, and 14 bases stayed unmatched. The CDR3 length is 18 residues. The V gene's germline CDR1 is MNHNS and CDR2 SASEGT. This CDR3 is CASSDQAGGPFPPYEQYF. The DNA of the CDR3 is TGTGCCAGCAGTGACCAAGCGGGAGGTCCGTTTCCTCCCTACGAGCAGTACTTC.

CDR3 nucleotide sequence: TGTGCCAGCAGCCGAGAATGGACTTCCCTGGAGCAGTACTTC. It codes for CASSREWTSLEQYF. The chain recombines TRBV11-2 with TRBJ2-7; D might be TRBD2 (5 bases). Germline-derived CDR1 and CDR2 are SGHAT and FQNNGV. CDR3 length equals 14 residues. Trimming pared 5 bases from V and 7 bases from J, leaving 18 bases between.

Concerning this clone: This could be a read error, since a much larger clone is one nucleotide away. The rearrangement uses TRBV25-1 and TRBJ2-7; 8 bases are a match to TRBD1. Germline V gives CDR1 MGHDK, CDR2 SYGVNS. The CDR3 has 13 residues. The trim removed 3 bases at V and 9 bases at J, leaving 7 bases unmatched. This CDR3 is CASSDRGRDGQYF. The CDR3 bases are TGTGCCAGCAGTGACAGGGGGCGAGACGGGCAGTACTTC.

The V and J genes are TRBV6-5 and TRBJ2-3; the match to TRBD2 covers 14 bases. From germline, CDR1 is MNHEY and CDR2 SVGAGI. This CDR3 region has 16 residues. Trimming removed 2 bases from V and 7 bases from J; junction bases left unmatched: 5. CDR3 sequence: CASSYQGTSGSYTQYF. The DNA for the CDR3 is TGTGCCAGCAGTTACCAGGGGACTAGCGGGAGTTATACGCAGTATTTT.

The CDR3 nucleotides read TGTGCCAGCAGGACCGCAGATCAGGGTCAGCCCCAGCATTTT. It is translated as CASRTADQGQPQHF. The chain combines TRBV27 with TRBJ1-5; weak D call: TRBD1 (5 bases). CDR3 size: 14 residues. The V gene lost 6 bases and the J gene lost 6 bases, with 15 bases spanning the gap. Germline V gene sequence: CDR1 MNHEY, CDR2 SMNVEV (reference sequence).

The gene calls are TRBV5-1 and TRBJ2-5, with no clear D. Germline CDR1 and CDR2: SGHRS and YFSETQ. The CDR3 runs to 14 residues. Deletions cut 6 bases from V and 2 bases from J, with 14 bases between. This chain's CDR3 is CASKTGEPQETQYF. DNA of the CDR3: TGCGCCAGCAAAACCGGAGAACCTCAAGAGACCCAGTACTTC. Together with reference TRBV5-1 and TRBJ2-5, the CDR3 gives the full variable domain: KAGVTQTPRYLIKTRGQQVTLSCSPISGHRSVSWYQQTPGQGLQFLFEYFSETQRNKGNFPGRFSGRQFSNSRSEMNVSTLELGDSALYLCASKTGEPQETQYFGPGTRLLVL.

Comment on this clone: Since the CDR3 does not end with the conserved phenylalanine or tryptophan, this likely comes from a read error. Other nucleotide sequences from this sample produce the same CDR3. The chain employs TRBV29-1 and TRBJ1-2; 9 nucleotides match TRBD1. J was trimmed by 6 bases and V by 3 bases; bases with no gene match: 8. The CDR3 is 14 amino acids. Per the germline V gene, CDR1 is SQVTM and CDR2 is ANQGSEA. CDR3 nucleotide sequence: TGCAGCGTTGAGGATCGGGGGACAGGGAATGGCTACACCCTC. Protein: CSVEDRGTGNGYTL.

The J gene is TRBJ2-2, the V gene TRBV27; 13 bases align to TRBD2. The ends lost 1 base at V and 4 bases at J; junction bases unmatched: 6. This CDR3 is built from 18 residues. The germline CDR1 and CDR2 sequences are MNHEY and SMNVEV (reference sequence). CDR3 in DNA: TGTGCCAGCAGTTTATTCGGACTAGCGGGAGTTGGCACCGGGGAGCTGTTTTTT. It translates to CASSLFGLAGVGTGELFF.

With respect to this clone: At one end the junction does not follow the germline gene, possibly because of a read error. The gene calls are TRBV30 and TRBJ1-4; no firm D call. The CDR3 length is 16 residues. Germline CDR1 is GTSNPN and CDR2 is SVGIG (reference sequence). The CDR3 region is CAWSVAAHATNEKLSF. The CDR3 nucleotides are TGTGCCTGGAGTGTAGCTGCCCACGCAACTAATGAAAAACTGTCTTTT.